Presented here are 26 T cell receptor beta chains from one specimen sequenced in a study of regulatory dendritic cells for organ transplantation. Profiled with immunoSEQ multiplex PCR; TCRdb holds only in-frame clones, not every one. Here the sample spans fewer than 50,000 clones, approximately 90% being singletons. The sequenced sample was naive CD8+ T cells from blood. The subset denotes: CD45RA+ naive T cells. These receptors originate from a human donor in good health.

J is TRBJ2-2 and V is TRBV9; D not resolved. Trimming stripped 7 bases from V and 0 bases from J, with 4 bases between. This CDR3 region has 12 residues. Germline V lookup: CDR1 SGDLS, CDR2 YYNGEE. The CDR3 sequence is CASCPNTGELFF. The CDR3 coding sequence is TGTGCCAGCTGCCCGAACACCGGGGAGCTGTTTTTT.

The chain recombines TRBV19 with TRBJ2-7; 7 bases are a match to TRBD1. Germline CDR1 is LNHDA and CDR2 is SQIVND (reference sequence). This CDR3 spans 13 amino acids. With 4 bases clipped from V and 0 bases from J, the junction kept 0 bases outside the gene matches. The CDR3 sequence is CASSRDSSYEQYF. DNA of the CDR3: TGTGCCAGTAGTAGGGACAGCTCCTACGAGCAGTACTTC. Full variable domain (missing parts from reference TRBV19 and TRBJ2-7): DGGITQSPKYLFRKEGQNVTLSCEQNLNHDAMYWYRQDPGQGLRLIYYSQIVNDFQKGDIAEGYSVSREKKESFPLTVTSAQKNPTAFYLCASSRDSSYEQYFGPGTRLTVT.

V and J are TRBV29-1 and TRBJ1-1, with a possible D match to TRBD1 (5 bases). Per germline, CDR1 SQVTM and CDR2 ANQGSEA. V dropped 4 bases and J dropped 4 bases, with 7 bases sitting between them. CDR3 length: 11 residues. This CDR3 is CSVARVTEAFF. As DNA, the CDR3 is TGCAGCGTTGCCAGGGTCACTGAAGCTTTCTTT.

The CDR3: CAWTWEGNGYGYTF. The CDR3 DNA reads TGTGCCTGGACCTGGGAGGGGAACGGTTATGGCTACACCTTC. V and J are TRBV30 and TRBJ1-2, with D maybe TRBD1 (5 bases). CDR3 length equals 14 residues. Germline V lookup: CDR1 GTSNPN, CDR2 SVGIG (reference sequence). The ends were cut back, 4 bases at V and 5 bases at J, with 17 bases in the middle. Variable domain in full (rest from reference TRBV30 and TRBJ1-2): SQTIHQWPATLVQPVGSPLSLECTVEGTSNPNLYWYRQAAGRGLQLLFYSVGIGQISSEVPQNLSASRPQDRQFILSSKKLLLSDSGFYLCAWTWEGNGYGYTFGSGTRLTVV.

This clone was detected once. The gene calls are TRBV9 and TRBJ2-5; D not certain. Trimming shortened V by 3 bases and J by 4 bases, and 10 bases separated the two germline ends. Looked up from germline, CDR1 is SGDLS and CDR2 is YYNGEE. The CDR3 length is 13 residues. CDR3 residues: CASSATGLETQYF. DNA for the CDR3: TGTGCCAGCAGCGCGACCGGTCTAGAGACCCAGTACTTC.

The chain recombines TRBV15 with TRBJ2-1; possible D gene TRBD2, 5 bases. Germline CDR1 is LNHNV and CDR2 is YYDKDF (reference sequence). The CDR3 consists of 13 residues. Trimming removed 5 bases at V and 0 bases at J, with 5 bases between. CDR3 nucleotides: TGTGCCACCAGCGGGAGCTCCTACAATGAGCAGTTCTTC. It encodes CATSGSSYNEQFF. The full variable domain, in which reference TRBV15 and TRBJ2-1 provide the parts outside the CDR3, is DAMVIQNPRYQVTQFGKPVTLSCSQTLNHNVMYWYQQKSSQAPKLLFHYYDKDFNNEADTPDNFQSRRPNTSFCFLDIRSPGLGDTAMYLCATSGSSYNEQFFGPGTRLTVL.

The chain is built from TRBV28 and TRBJ1-1, with D perhaps matching TRBD1 (5 bases). Germline loops: CDR1 MDHEN, CDR2 SYDVKM. CDR3 length: 13 residues. Trimming took off 5 bases at V and 5 bases at J, with 12 bases between the two ends. This chain's CDR3 is CASSLSQGTEAFF. CDR3 DNA: TGTGCCAGCAGTCTTTCCCAGGGAACTGAAGCTTTCTTT.

Notes on this clone: Its ends do not fully match the called genes, so a read error is possible. The chain employs TRBV5-4 and TRBJ1-2; D is possibly TRBD1 (6 bases). The CDR3 runs to 13 residues. Germline CDR1 reads SGHNT; CDR2 reads YYREEE (reference sequence). The CDR3 sequence: CASSLGGLDGYAF. The CDR3 region has the DNA TGTGCCAGCAGCTTGGGGGGGCTGGATGGCTACGCCTTC. The whole variable domain, filled in from reference TRBV5-4 and TRBJ1-2, reads ETGVTQSPTHLIKTRGQQVTLRCSSQSGHNTVSWYQQALGQGPQFIFQYYREEENGRGNFPPRFSGLQFPNYSSELNVNALELDDSALYLCASSLGGLDGYAFGSGTRLTVV.

This clone appeared once. This chain uses TRBV6-6 with TRBJ2-1, with 11 bases identical to TRBD2. The CDR3 is made up of 16 amino acids. The germline V gene encodes CDR1 MNHNY and CDR2 SVGAGI (reference sequence). The trim removed 6 bases at V and 6 bases at J, leaving 10 bases unmatched. The CDR3 reads CASRYSVAGGSNEQFF. The CDR3 region has the DNA TGTGCCAGCAGGTATTCTGTAGCGGGGGGGAGCAATGAGCAGTTCTTC.

The rearrangement uses TRBV27 and TRBJ2-3; the match to TRBD2 covers 14 bases. Germline assignment: CDR1 MNHEY and CDR2 SMNVEV (reference sequence). CDR3 size: 15 residues. Trimming cost V 10 bases and J 4 bases; bases outside gene matches: 7. CDR3 residues: CATLGLAGGSDTQYF. CDR3 nucleotides: TGTGCCACACTAGGACTAGCGGGAGGTTCAGATACGCAGTATTTT.

The chain recombines TRBV20-1 with TRBJ2-7, with 7 bases fitting TRBD1. This CDR3 contains 11 residues. Germline CDR1 is DFQATT and CDR2 is SNEGSKA (reference sequence). V was clipped by 6 bases and J by 3 bases; unmatched bases: 2. CDR3 nucleotides: TGCAGTGCAAGGGACAGCTACGAGCAGTACTTC. Encoded protein: CSARDSYEQYF.

This clone was counted between two and nine times. The gene calls are TRBV7-2 and TRBJ1-2; D possibly corresponds to TRBD1 (6 bases). Germline-derived CDR1 and CDR2 are SGHTA and FQGNSA. The CDR3 spans 13 residues. Deletions cut 4 bases from V and 4 bases from J, with 10 bases between. CDR3 in amino acids: CASSSDSPYGYTF. The CDR3 DNA reads TGTGCCAGCAGCTCGGACAGCCCCTATGGCTACACCTTC.

The chain is built from TRBV6-5 and TRBJ2-3; possible D gene TRBD1, 7 bases. The CDR3 loop spans 16 amino acids. Germline V gene data show CDR1 as MNHEY and CDR2 as SVGAGI. Trimming stripped 3 bases from V and 2 bases from J, with 15 bases between. CDR3 sequence (DNA): TGTGCCAGCAGTTATTTAGGGGGCGGGACCACAGATACGCAGTATTTT. Encoded protein: CASSYLGGGTTDTQYF.

The CDR3 bases are TGTGCCAGTAGTATAGCGCCAGGGATGAACACTGAAGCTTTCTTT. Protein product: CASSIAPGMNTEAFF. The rearrangement joins TRBV19 to TRBJ1-1; D possibly corresponds to TRBD1 (5 bases). V was clipped by 1 base and J by 0 bases, with 9 bases between them. Germline lookup yields CDR1 LNHDA and CDR2 SQIVND (reference sequence). CDR3 size: 15 residues.

The V and J genes are TRBV7-3 and TRBJ2-1; no clear D gene. V was cut by 5 bases and J by 9 bases, with 17 bases left in between. Germline CDR1 reads SGHTA; CDR2 reads FQGTGA. CDR3 size: 14 residues. CDR3: CASSPQLWVGEQFF. Here the CDR3 DNA reads TGTGCCAGCAGCCCCCAGTTATGGGTTGGTGAGCAGTTCTTC.

The chain couples TRBV27 to TRBJ2-2; perhaps TRBD1 as D (6 bases). This CDR3 comprises 15 residues. Trimming removed 7 bases at V and 1 base at J, with 13 bases between. In germline, CDR1 is MNHEY, CDR2 SMNVEV (reference sequence). CDR3 residues: CASKGQSKNTGELFF. CDR3 DNA sequence: TGTGCCAGCAAAGGACAGTCCAAGAACACCGGGGAGCTGTTTTTT.

This clone showed up just once. V gene TRBV9 combines with J gene TRBJ2-3, with TRBD2 identical over 10 bases. After removal of 3 bases from V and 4 bases from J, the junction contained 8 bases not matched to a gene. CDR1 and CDR2 from the germline V gene are SGDLS and YYNGEE. The CDR3 consists of 16 residues. Written as DNA, the CDR3 is TGTGCCAGCAGCGAACGAGCGGGGGGGTATGCAGATACGCAGTATTTT. It codes for CASSERAGGYADTQYF. The complete variable domain, with remaining parts taken from reference TRBV9 and TRBJ2-3, reads DSGVTQTPKHLITATGQRVTLRCSPRSGDLSVYWYQQSLDQGLQFLIQYYNGEERAKGNILERFSAQQFPDLHSELNLSSLELGDSALYFCASSERAGGYADTQYFGPGTRLTVL.

The gene calls are TRBV28 and TRBJ2-3, with D maybe TRBD1 (5 bases). V dropped 6 bases and J dropped 5 bases, with 12 bases sitting between them. The germline V gene has CDR1 MDHEN and CDR2 SYDVKM. This CDR3 has 13 amino acids. The CDR3 loop reads CASSTRGGDTQYF. In DNA form, the CDR3 reads TGTGCCAGCAGCACAAGGGGTGGAGATACGCAGTATTTT.

The J gene is TRBJ2-5, the V gene TRBV28; 13 bases map to TRBD2. Germline CDR1 and CDR2: MDHEN and SYDVKM. The J segment lost 5 bases and the V segment lost 4 bases, leaving 10 bases of the junction unmatched. There are 17 residues in the CDR3. The CDR3 DNA is TGTGCCAGCAGTTCCCGGACTAGCGGGAGCCAACGGGAGACCCAGTACTTC. Amino acids: CASSSRTSGSQRETQYF.

As to this clone: This same CDR3 is encoded by further DNA sequences in the sample. This CDR3 reads CASGGYEQYF. The CDR3 region has the DNA TGTGCCAGCGGAGGCTACGAGCAGTACTTC. J is TRBJ2-7 and V is TRBV2, with D possibly being TRBD2 (5 bases). The ends were cut back, 8 bases at V and 3 bases at J, with 5 bases in the middle. The CDR3 has 10 amino acids. Germline CDR1 reads SNHLY; CDR2 reads FYNNEI.

For the CDR3, the DNA is TGTGCCAGCAGCGTATACGGACTAGCGTACTCCTACGAGCAGTACTTC. As protein: CASSVYGLAYSYEQYF. The gene calls are TRBV5-4 and TRBJ2-7; 9 bases match TRBD2. Germline trimming cut 4 bases from V and 0 bases from J; bases unmatched to any gene: 8. Germline CDR1 reads SGHNT; CDR2 reads YYREEE (reference sequence). The CDR3 is made up of 16 amino acids.

The gene calls are TRBV28 and TRBJ1-1; D gene unclear. Germline V gives CDR1 MDHEN, CDR2 SYDVKM. Trimming left V 5 bases short and J 2 bases short, with 15 bases between. The length of the CDR3 is 15 residues. The CDR3 loop reads CASSIGFLDNTEAFF. CDR3 DNA: TGTGCCAGCAGTATTGGTTTTCTGGATAACACTGAAGCTTTCTTT.

The gene calls are TRBV27 and TRBJ1-2; no definite D call. This CDR3 is 14 amino acids long. V was clipped by 5 bases and J by 8 bases, with 18 bases between them. Germline-derived CDR1 and CDR2 are MNHEY and SMNVEV (reference sequence). CDR3 region: CASSPNPRTGGYTF. The CDR3 DNA is TGTGCCAGCAGTCCTAATCCGCGGACCGGAGGCTACACCTTC.

The rearrangement links TRBV7-9 to TRBJ1-2; D gene unclear. V was pared by 9 bases and J by 7 bases, with 18 bases between. The CDR3 is 13 amino acids. In germline, CDR1 is SEHNR, CDR2 FQNEAQ (reference sequence). CDR3 nucleotide sequence: TGTGCCAGTGCAGGTGGCCAGTCCCCTGGCTACACCTTC. This gives the protein CASAGGQSPGYTF.

The V call is TRBV7-9, the J call TRBJ1-4, with 10 bases matching TRBD1. V gave up 4 bases and J gave up 4 bases; unmatched junction bases: 9. Germline lookup yields CDR1 SEHNR and CDR2 FQNEAQ (reference sequence). This CDR3 contains 17 residues. CDR3 in amino acids: CASSSLDRGHRNEKLFF. CDR3 nucleotide sequence: TGTGCCAGCAGCTCGCTAGACAGGGGGCATCGTAATGAAAAACTGTTTTTT.

The genes are TRBV28 and TRBJ2-7; TRBD2 matches at 11 bases. Germline lookup yields CDR1 MDHEN and CDR2 SYDVKM. The V segment lost 5 bases and the J segment 4 bases; nucleotides outside the gene matches: 13. This CDR3 has 17 amino acids. The CDR3 DNA reads TGTGCCAGCAGTGGTAGGATAGAGCTAGCGGGAGGTTACGAGCAGTACTTC. Protein: CASSGRIELAGGYEQYF.